The 24 T cell receptor beta chains listed next were all sequenced from one sample in a study of cytomegalovirus exposure and HLA in healthy donors. Both 60 Vbeta primers and 13 Jbeta primers went into the PCR. The table came from immunoSEQ multiplex PCR; TCRdb's copy has only in-frame clones and leaves some out. The ten top clones account for roughly 0.98%, within a sample of 200,000 to 250,000 clones. Material for sequencing was PBMCs. The receptors originated from a woman in her thirties in good health and CMV-seropositive.

The chain has TRBV29-1 and TRBJ1-1; tentatively, D is TRBD1 (5 bases). Trimming removed 7 bases from V and 0 bases from J, with 18 bases in between. This CDR3 is built from 15 residues. In germline, CDR1 is SQVTM, CDR2 ANQGSEA. The CDR3 sequence: CSAGGGWGMNTEAFF. CDR3 in DNA: TGCAGCGCCGGGGGAGGCTGGGGCATGAACACTGAAGCTTTCTTT.

This chain uses TRBV7-2 with TRBJ2-1, with a weak D call TRBD2 (5 bases). Germline CDR1 is SGHTA and CDR2 is FQGNSA. The CDR3 covers 14 residues. Trimming pared 2 bases from V and 8 bases from J, leaving 13 bases between. CDR3 protein: CASSLREQLHEQFF. The DNA of the CDR3 is TGTGCCAGCAGCTTAAGGGAGCAGCTCCATGAGCAGTTCTTC.

J is TRBJ2-1 and V is TRBV19; 9 bases line up with TRBD2. The trim removed 3 bases at V and 2 bases at J, leaving 5 bases unmatched. This CDR3 is 16 amino acids long. The germline gives CDR1 LNHDA, CDR2 SQIVND (reference sequence). CDR3 DNA sequence: TGTGCCAGTAGTATCCACGCGGGAGGGGCCTACAATGAGCAGTTCTTC. Encoded protein: CASSIHAGGAYNEQFF.

This rearrangement joins TRBV6-5 to TRBJ1-2; no clear D gene. The CDR3 runs 13 residues. Trimming pared 6 bases from V and 4 bases from J, leaving 12 bases between. Germline values: CDR1 MNHEY, CDR2 SVGAGI. The DNA for the CDR3 is TGTGCCAGCAGCCACGGCGGGTTCTATGGCTACACCTTC. Translation: CASSHGGFYGYTF.

Notes on this clone: Other DNA sequences in this specimen translate into the identical CDR3. V usage is TRBV28 and J usage is TRBJ2-7, with 7 bases matching TRBD1. This CDR3 is built from 15 residues. Germline V gene lookup returns CDR1 MDHEN and CDR2 SYDVKM. The junction had 13 bases not matched to a gene; V was cut back by 10 bases and J by 1 base. The CDR3 here is CAINPRDSASYEQYF. The DNA of the CDR3 is TGTGCCATCAATCCCCGGGACAGCGCTTCCTACGAGCAGTACTTC. Combining the CDR3 with reference TRBV28 and TRBJ2-7 gives the whole variable domain DVKVTQSSRYLVKRTGEKVFLECVQDMDHENMFWYRQDPGLGLRLIYFSYDVKMKEKGDIPEGYSVSREKKERFSLILESASTNQTSMYLCAINPRDSASYEQYFGPGTRLTVT.

The rearrangement links TRBV11-2 to TRBJ2-5, with 11 bases fitting TRBD2. Germline CDR1 reads SGHAT; CDR2 reads FQNNGV. After removal of 2 bases from V and 2 bases from J, the junction contained 4 bases not matched to a gene. CDR3 length equals 16 residues. The CDR3 DNA follows: TGTGCCAGCAGCTTATCAATAGCGGGAGGGCAAGAGACCCAGTACTTC. Its translation: CASSLSIAGGQETQYF.

The chain is built from TRBV7-8 and TRBJ2-7; no clear D. The V end was cut by 3 bases, the J end by 0 bases, with 9 bases between. The CDR3 length is 14 residues. CDR1 is SGHVS and CDR2 is FQNEAQ in the germline V gene. The CDR3 coding sequence is TGTGCCAGCAGCTTGGTACAAGTCTCCTACGAGCAGTACTTC. This translates into CASSLVQVSYEQYF.

In regard to this clone: It is likely a read error, because the conserved phenylalanine at the end of the CDR3 is missing. Because the CDR3's place on the DNA is in doubt, the DNA is left out and the CDR3 is given as listed by TCRdb. The chain links TRBV10-1 to TRBJ2-4; the table names TRBD2, a call not compared with the DNA. The CDR3 region is 10 residues in length, termini included. From germline, CDR1 is WNHNN and CDR2 SYGVQD (reference sequence). Here the CDR3 reads CASSAGTSSP.

The chain is built from TRBV29-1 and TRBJ1-1; 9 nucleotides align to TRBD1. The CDR3 is made up of 14 amino acids. V lost 6 bases and J lost 1; bases outside the gene matches: 6. CDR1 SQVTM and CDR2 ANQGSEA come from the germline V gene. CDR3 amino acids: CSVITGQGNTEAFF. CDR3 in DNA: TGCAGCGTGATAACGGGACAGGGGAACACTGAAGCTTTCTTT.

V usage is TRBV15 and J usage is TRBJ1-5; TRBD1 matches at 9 bases. Germline lookup yields CDR1 LNHNV and CDR2 YYDKDF (reference sequence). The V and J ends lost 3 bases and 5 bases, in that order; junction bases with no gene match: 14. The CDR3 extends over 18 amino acids. The CDR3 region has the DNA TGTGCCACCAGCAGGAAAGTGATCGGGACAGGGTGGGATCAGCCCCAGCATTTT. Its protein is CATSRKVIGTGWDQPQHF.

V is TRBV19 and J is TRBJ2-1; the D gene is possibly TRBD1 (6 bases). The CDR3 has 14 amino acids. The V gene's germline CDR1 is LNHDA and CDR2 SQIVND (reference sequence). Trimming shortened V by 9 bases and J by 8 bases, and 20 bases separated the two germline ends. The CDR3 region has the DNA TGTGCCAGCGCCCCACACAGGGATATCGATGAGCAGTTCTTC. This gives the protein CASAPHRDIDEQFF.

The genes are TRBV30 and TRBJ2-2; 16 bases are shared with TRBD2. This CDR3 has 16 residues. Germline V gives CDR1 GTSNPN, CDR2 SVGIG (reference sequence). J gave up 2 bases and V 7 bases, and 4 bases lay outside the gene matches. The CDR3 DNA follows: TGTGCCTCCGGGACTAGCGGGAGGGCCAACACCGGGGAGCTGTTTTTT. Residues: CASGTSGRANTGELFF.

This chain joins TRBV19 and TRBJ2-3, with D tentatively TRBD1 (7 bases). Trimming removed 7 bases from V and 2 bases from J, with 19 bases in between. Germline-derived CDR1 and CDR2 are LNHDA and SQIVND (reference sequence). The CDR3 runs 16 residues. The CDR3, as DNA: TGTGCCAGTACCCCTAGGAGGGGGCAGCTCACAGATACGCAGTATTTT. Translating gives CASTPRRGQLTDTQYF.

The chain uses TRBV25-1 and TRBJ1-1; TRBD1 matches 7 bases. The CDR3 length is 14 residues. The V gene end was trimmed by 3 bases and the J gene end by 11 bases; junction bases not matched to a gene: 12. CDR1 is MGHDK and CDR2 is SYGVNS in the germline V gene. The CDR3 reads CASSDHSQGGRAFF. CDR3 DNA: TGTGCCAGCAGTGACCATTCCCAGGGGGGTAGGGCTTTCTTT. The full variable domain, completed using reference TRBV25-1 and TRBJ1-1, is EADIYQTPRYLVIGTGKKITLECSQTMGHDKMYWYQQDPGMELHLIHYSYGVNSTEKGDLSSESTVSRIRTEHFPLTLESARPSHTSQYLCASSDHSQGGRAFFGQGTRLTVV.

The J gene is TRBJ2-7, the V gene TRBV28; TRBD1 matches at 9 bases. Looked up from germline, CDR1 is MDHEN and CDR2 is SYDVKM. V lost 9 bases, J lost 2 bases, and 5 bases stayed unmatched. This CDR3 contains 13 residues. The CDR3 DNA is TGTGCCAGTACGGGACAGGGTCCCTACGAGCAGTACTTC. This translates into CASTGQGPYEQYF.

This sequence joins TRBV11-2 and TRBJ2-3, with 10 bases matching TRBD2. V shed 3 bases and J 4 bases; nucleotides not matched to a gene: 7. Germline V lookup: CDR1 SGHAT, CDR2 FQNNGV. The CDR3 extends over 16 amino acids. CDR3 coding DNA: TGTGCCAGCAGCTTTCTCCTAGCGGGAGTATCAGATACGCAGTATTTT. Its translation: CASSFLLAGVSDTQYF.

This chain joins TRBV15 and TRBJ2-1; 8 nucleotides agree with TRBD2. This CDR3 region has 16 residues. Germline V CDR1 and CDR2: LNHNV, YYDKDF (reference sequence). J gave up 2 bases and V 0 bases, and 3 bases lay outside the gene matches. The CDR3 spells CATSRDRLAPYNEQFF. The CDR3 nucleotides are TGTGCCACCAGCAGAGATCGACTAGCGCCCTACAATGAGCAGTTCTTC.

V is TRBV27 and J is TRBJ2-1; weak D call: TRBD2 (6 bases). CDR1 is MNHEY and CDR2 is SMNVEV in the germline V gene (reference sequence). This CDR3 has 15 amino acids. Trimming cost V 0 bases and J 4 bases, with 10 bases left between them. The chain's CDR3 is CASSLSPLAYNEQFF. The CDR3 DNA reads TGTGCCAGCAGTTTATCGCCCCTAGCGTACAATGAGCAGTTCTTC.

V and J are TRBV6-5 and TRBJ2-1; possibly TRBD1 for D (5 bases). The CDR3 loop spans 14 amino acids. The ends were cut back, 5 bases at V and 10 bases at J, with 18 bases in the middle. CDR1 is MNHEY, CDR2 SVGAGI, per germline. The CDR3 DNA reads TGTGCCAGCAGTAAACGGGCAGGGTCATGGGAGCAGTTCTTC. Protein: CASSKRAGSWEQFF.

This chain links TRBV19 with TRBJ1-6; 7 bases line up with TRBD1. V dropped 3 bases and J dropped 0; count of bases not matched to a gene: 8. The CDR3 loop spans 18 amino acids. Germline V gene sequence: CDR1 LNHDA, CDR2 SQIVND (reference sequence). The DNA of the CDR3 is TGTGCCAGTAGTATCGCCCTCAGGGGGAGCTCCTATAATTCACCCCTCCACTTT. Encoded protein: CASSIALRGSSYNSPLHF.

V and J are TRBV12-5 and TRBJ2-5, with D perhaps matching TRBD2 (5 bases). The J call may not be correct, given that the DNA end is closer to TRBJ2-7. The CDR3 sequence is 18 residues long. CDR1 and CDR2 from the germline V gene are LGHNT and FRNRAP. The CDR3 bases are TGTGCTAGTGGTTTGGTATTGGGTGTGGTAGCGAGCTCCTACGAGCAGTACTTC. Encoded protein: CASGLVLGVVASSYEQYF.

This chain's CDR3 is CASSMTGDTEAFF. The DNA of the CDR3 is TGTGCCAGTAGTATGACAGGTGACACTGAAGCTTTCTTT. The rearrangement links TRBV19 to TRBJ1-1; a possible D gene is TRBD1 (6 bases). This CDR3 is 13 amino acids long. V dropped 3 bases and J dropped 3 bases, with 8 bases sitting between them. Germline V gene sequence: CDR1 LNHDA, CDR2 SQIVND (reference sequence).

As regards this clone: The sample contains more than one DNA sequence encoding this CDR3. The chain is built from TRBV20-1 and TRBJ2-7; D remains ambiguous. From germline, CDR1 is DFQATT and CDR2 SNEGSKA (reference sequence). There are 10 residues in the CDR3. V gave up 3 bases and J gave up 3 bases, with 3 bases separating them. The CDR3 region is CSASSYEQYF. The CDR3 DNA is TGCAGTGCTAGCAGCTACGAGCAGTACTTC.

V is TRBV6-4 and J is TRBJ2-3, with TRBD2 matching over 9 bases. This CDR3 contains 15 residues. Germline CDR1 reads MRHNA; CDR2 reads SNTAGT. V shed 4 bases, J shed 4 bases, and the junction held 6 bases outside the gene matches. As DNA, the CDR3 is TGTGCCAGCAGTGTAGCGGGAGTTGAAGCAGATACGCAGTATTTT. It is translated as CASSVAGVEADTQYF.